The clone carrying this TCR beta chain turned up a few times. No antigen is known for it. This specimen comes from a study of T cell repertoires in cytomegalovirus infection. Study-level information: It can be stated that public TCR beta signatures indicated CMV infection as well as a matching HLA type. Study findings and constraints: Dominating the ex vivo response were HLA-C-restricted CMV-specific TCR beta clonotypes. Of the TCR beta families, the public ones yielded a cumulative frequency that identified carriers of CMV plus the relevant HLA.

Germline CDR1 reads SEHNR; CDR2 reads FQNEAQ (reference sequence). The CDR3 is 16 amino acids. The V gene end was trimmed by 5 bases and the J gene end by 1 base; junction bases not matched to a gene: 6. TCRdb called the reads again in MiXCR, with one record for every CDR3 protein. The data contain some 680,000 distinct CDR3 sequences, roughly 36% of them singletons. This clonotype originated in a human donor in good health (CMV status not recorded). Some clones in this sample may be carry-over from other donors' samples. Sequences were obtained from PBMCs. The V gene is TRBV7-9, the J gene TRBJ2-3, with 10 bases that match TRBD2. The CDR3 nucleotides read TGTGCCAGCAGCCAGGCTAGCGGGAGCGGCACAGATACGCAGTATTTT. Amino acid sequence: CASSQASGSGTDTQYF.